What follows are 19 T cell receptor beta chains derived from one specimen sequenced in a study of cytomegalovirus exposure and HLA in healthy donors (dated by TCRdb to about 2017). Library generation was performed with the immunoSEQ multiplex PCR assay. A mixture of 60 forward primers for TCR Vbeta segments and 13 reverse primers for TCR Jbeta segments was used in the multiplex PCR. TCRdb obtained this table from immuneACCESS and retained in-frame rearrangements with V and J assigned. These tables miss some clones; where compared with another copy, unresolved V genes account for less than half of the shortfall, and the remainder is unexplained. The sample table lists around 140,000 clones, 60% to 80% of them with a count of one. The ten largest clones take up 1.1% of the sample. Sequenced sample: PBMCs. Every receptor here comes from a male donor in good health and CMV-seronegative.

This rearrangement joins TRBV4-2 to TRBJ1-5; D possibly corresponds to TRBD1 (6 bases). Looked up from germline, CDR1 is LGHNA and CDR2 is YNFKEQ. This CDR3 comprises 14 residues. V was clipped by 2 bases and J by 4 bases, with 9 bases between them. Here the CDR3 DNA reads TGTGCCAGCAGCCAACAAGGGGGTAATCAGCCCCAGCATTTT. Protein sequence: CASSQQGGNQPQHF.

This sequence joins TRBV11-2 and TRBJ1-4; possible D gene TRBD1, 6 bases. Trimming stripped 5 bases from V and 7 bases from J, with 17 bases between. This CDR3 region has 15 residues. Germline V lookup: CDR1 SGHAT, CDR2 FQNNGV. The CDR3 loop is CASSPKGVGGEKLFF. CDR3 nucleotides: TGTGCCAGCAGCCCAAAGGGGGTAGGAGGTGAAAAACTGTTTTTT. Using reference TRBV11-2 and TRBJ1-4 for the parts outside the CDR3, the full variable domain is EAGVAQSPRYKIIEKRQSVAFWCNPISGHATLYWYQQILGQGPKLLIQFQNNGVVDDSQLPKDRFSAERLKGVDSTLKIQPAKLEDSAVYLCASSPKGVGGEKLFFGSGTQLSVL.

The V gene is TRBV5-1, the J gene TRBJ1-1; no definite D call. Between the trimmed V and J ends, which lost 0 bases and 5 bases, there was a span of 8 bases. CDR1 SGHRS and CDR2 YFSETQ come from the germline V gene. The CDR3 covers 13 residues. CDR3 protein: CASSLDSRTEAFF. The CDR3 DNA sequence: TGCGCCAGCAGCTTGGACAGCCGGACTGAAGCTTTCTTT.

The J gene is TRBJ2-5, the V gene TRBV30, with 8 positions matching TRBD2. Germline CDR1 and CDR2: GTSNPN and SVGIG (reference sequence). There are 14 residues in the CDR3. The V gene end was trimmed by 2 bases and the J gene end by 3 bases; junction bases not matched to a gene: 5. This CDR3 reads CAWSRGGLEETQYF. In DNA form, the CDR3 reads TGTGCCTGGAGTCGGGGGGGCCTCGAAGAGACCCAGTACTTC.

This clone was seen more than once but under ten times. In nucleotides, the CDR3 is TGCGCCAGCAGCCAAGGGCGACAGGGATTCAACACTGAAGCTTTCTTT. This encodes CASSQGRQGFNTEAFF. The rearrangement uses TRBV4-1 and TRBJ1-1; 7 bases line up with TRBD1. The trim removed 1 base at V and 2 bases at J, leaving 7 bases unmatched. Germline values: CDR1 MGHRA, CDR2 YSYEKL. The CDR3 spans 16 residues.

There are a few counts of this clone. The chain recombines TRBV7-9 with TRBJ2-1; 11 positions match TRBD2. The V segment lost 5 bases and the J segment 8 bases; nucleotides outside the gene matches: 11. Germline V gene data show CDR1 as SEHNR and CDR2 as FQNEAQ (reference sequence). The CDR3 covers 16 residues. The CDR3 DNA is TGTGCCAGCAGCCCGAGACTAGCGGGGTACGTCGATGAGCAGTTCTTC. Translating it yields CASSPRLAGYVDEQFF. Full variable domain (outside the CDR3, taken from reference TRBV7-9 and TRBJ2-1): DTGVSQNPRHKITKRGQNVTFRCDPISEHNRLYWYRQTLGQGPEFLTYFQNEAQLEKSRLLSDRFSAERPKGSFSTLEIQRTEQGDSAMYLCASSPRLAGYVDEQFFGPGTRLTVL.

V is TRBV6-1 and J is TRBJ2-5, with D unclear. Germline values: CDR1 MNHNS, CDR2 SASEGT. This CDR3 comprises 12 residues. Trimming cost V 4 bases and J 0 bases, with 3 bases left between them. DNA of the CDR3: TGTGCCAGCAGTGCCTACCAAGAGACCCAGTACTTC. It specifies CASSAYQETQYF.

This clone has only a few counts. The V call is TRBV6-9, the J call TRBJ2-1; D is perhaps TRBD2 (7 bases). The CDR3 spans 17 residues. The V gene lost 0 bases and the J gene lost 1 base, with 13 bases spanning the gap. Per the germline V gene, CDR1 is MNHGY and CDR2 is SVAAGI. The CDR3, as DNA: TGTGCCAGCAGTTATTCGGGGGCGGGGGCGTCCTACAATGAGCAGTTCTTC. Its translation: CASSYSGAGASYNEQFF.

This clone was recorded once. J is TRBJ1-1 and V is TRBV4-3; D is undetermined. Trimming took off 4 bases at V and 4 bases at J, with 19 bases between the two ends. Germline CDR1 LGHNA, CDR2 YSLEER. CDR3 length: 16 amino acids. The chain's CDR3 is CASSPWFSGVTTEAFF. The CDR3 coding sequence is TGCGCCAGCAGCCCTTGGTTTTCGGGAGTTACCACTGAAGCTTTCTTT.

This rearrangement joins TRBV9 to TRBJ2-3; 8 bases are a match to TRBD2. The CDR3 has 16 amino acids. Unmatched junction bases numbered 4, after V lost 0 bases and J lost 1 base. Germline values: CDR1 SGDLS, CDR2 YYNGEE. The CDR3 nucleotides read TGTGCCAGCAGCGTAGCGGCGGGGGGACGCACAGATACGCAGTATTTT. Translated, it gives CASSVAAGGRTDTQYF.

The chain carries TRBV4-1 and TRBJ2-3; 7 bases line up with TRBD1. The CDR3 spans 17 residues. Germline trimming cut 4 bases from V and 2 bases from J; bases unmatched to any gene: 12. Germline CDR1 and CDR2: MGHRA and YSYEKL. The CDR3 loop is CASSLRLQGIDTDTQYF. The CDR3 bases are TGCGCCAGCAGCCTGCGTTTACAGGGGATAGACACAGATACGCAGTATTTT.

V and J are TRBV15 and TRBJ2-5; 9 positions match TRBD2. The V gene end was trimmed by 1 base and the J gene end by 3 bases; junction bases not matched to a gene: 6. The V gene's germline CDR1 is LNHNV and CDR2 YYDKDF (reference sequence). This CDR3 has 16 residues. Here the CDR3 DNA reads TGTGCCACCAGCAGAGGGGCGGCTAGCGGGGAAGAGACCCAGTACTTC. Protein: CATSRGAASGEETQYF.

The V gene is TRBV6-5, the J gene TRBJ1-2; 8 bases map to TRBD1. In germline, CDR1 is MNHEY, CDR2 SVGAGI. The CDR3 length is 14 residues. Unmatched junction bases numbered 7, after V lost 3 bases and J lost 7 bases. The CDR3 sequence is CASSYSDRVSGYTF. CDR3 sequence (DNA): TGTGCCAGCAGTTATTCGGACAGGGTTAGTGGCTACACCTTC.

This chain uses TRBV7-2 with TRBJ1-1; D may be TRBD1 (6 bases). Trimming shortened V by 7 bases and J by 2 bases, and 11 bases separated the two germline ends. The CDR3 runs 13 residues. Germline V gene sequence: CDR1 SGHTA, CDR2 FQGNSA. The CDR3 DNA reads TGTGCCAGCACGTTACAGGGAAACACTGAAGCTTTCTTT. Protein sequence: CASTLQGNTEAFF.

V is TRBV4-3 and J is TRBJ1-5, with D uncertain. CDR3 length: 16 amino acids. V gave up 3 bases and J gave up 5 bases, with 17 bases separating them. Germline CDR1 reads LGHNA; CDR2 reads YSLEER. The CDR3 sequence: CASSHSTGRLDQPQHF. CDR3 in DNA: TGCGCCAGCAGCCATAGTACTGGGCGCCTCGATCAGCCCCAGCATTTT.

The CDR3 spells CASSPDRENQPQHF. The CDR3 DNA reads as TGTGCCAGCAGCCCGGACAGGGAAAATCAGCCCCAGCATTTT. J is TRBJ1-5 and V is TRBV7-9, with 8 bases fitting TRBD1. With V trimmed by 5 bases and J by 4 bases, 4 bases remained unmatched. In germline, CDR1 is SEHNR, CDR2 FQNEAQ (reference sequence). There are 14 residues in the CDR3.

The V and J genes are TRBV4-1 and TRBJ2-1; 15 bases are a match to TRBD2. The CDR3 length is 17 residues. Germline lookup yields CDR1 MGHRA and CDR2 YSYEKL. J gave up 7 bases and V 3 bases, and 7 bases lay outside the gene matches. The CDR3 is CASSQENGLAGGNEQFF. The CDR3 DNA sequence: TGCGCCAGCAGCCAGGAAAACGGACTAGCGGGGGGGAATGAGCAGTTCTTC.

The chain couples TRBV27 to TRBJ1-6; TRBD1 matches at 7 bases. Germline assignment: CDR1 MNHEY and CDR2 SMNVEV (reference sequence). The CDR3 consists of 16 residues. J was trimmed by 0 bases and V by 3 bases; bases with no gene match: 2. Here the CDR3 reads CASSFSGGSYNSPLHF. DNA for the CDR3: TGTGCCAGCAGTTTCTCAGGGGGCTCCTATAATTCACCCCTCCACTTT.

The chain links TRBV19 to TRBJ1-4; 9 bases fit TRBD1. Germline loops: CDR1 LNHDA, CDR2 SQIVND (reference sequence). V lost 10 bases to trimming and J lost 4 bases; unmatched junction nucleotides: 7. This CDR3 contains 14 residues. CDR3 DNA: TGTGCCAAAGGCTCGACAGGGGGTAATGAAAAACTGTTTTTT. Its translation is CAKGSTGGNEKLFF. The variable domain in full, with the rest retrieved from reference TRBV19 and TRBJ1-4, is DGGITQSPKYLFRKEGQNVTLSCEQNLNHDAMYWYRQDPGQGLRLIYYSQIVNDFQKGDIAEGYSVSREKKESFPLTVTSAQKNPTAFYLCAKGSTGGNEKLFFGSGTQLSVL.